The rows below give T cell receptor beta chains drawn from one sample of a study of T cell responses to AZD1222 COVID-19 vaccine. Profiled with immunoSEQ multiplex PCR; TCRdb holds only in-frame clones, not every one. Of about 63,000 clones listed, roughly 85% were seen once; the top ten hold about 6.5%. Sample: peripheral blood, taken 28 days after the second AZD1222 dose. These receptors all stem from an adult who received the AZD1222 COVID-19 vaccine. Each CDR3 is given with its conserved first and last residue. Each record gives: CDR3 length, V gene, clone size, J gene, D gene, CDR3 protein, CDR3 DNA. D genes are given only for firm matches. The size field is filled for only some rows; it gives once, few, many or a size class.

cdr3_length: 14; v_call: TRBV6-5; clone_size: -; j_call: TRBJ1-3; d_call: -; cdr3_aa: CASSSGQIGNTIYF; cdr3_nt: TGTGCCAGCAGTTCCGGACAGATTGGAAACACCATATATTTT
cdr3_length: 13; v_call: TRBV6-5; clone_size: -; j_call: TRBJ1-5; d_call: -; cdr3_aa: CASTTGPNQPQHF; cdr3_nt: TGTGCCAGCACCACAGGGCCCAATCAGCCCCAGCATTTT
cdr3_length: 15; v_call: TRBV3-1/TRBV3-2; clone_size: -; j_call: TRBJ2-5; d_call: -; cdr3_aa: CASSQDLSRGETQYF; cdr3_nt: TGTGCCAGCAGCCAAGATCTGAGTAGGGGAGAGACCCAGTACTTC
cdr3_length: 17; v_call: TRBV4-1; clone_size: -; j_call: TRBJ2-1; d_call: -; cdr3_aa: CASSPVWGDDSYNEQFF; cdr3_nt: TGCGCCAGCAGCCCCGTTTGGGGGGACGATTCCTACAATGAGCAGTTCTTC
cdr3_length: 15; v_call: TRBV3-1/TRBV3-2; clone_size: -; j_call: TRBJ2-5; d_call: -; cdr3_aa: CASSQDLTSAQTQYF; cdr3_nt: TGTGCCAGCAGCCAAGACTTGACTAGTGCCCAGACCCAGTACTTC
cdr3_length: 12; v_call: TRBV5-1; clone_size: -; j_call: TRBJ1-1; d_call: TRBD1; cdr3_aa: CASSVGGSEAFF; cdr3_nt: TGCGCCAGCAGCGTAGGGGGCTCGGAAGCTTTCTTT
cdr3_length: 14; v_call: TRBV11-2; clone_size: -; j_call: TRBJ1-2; d_call: -; cdr3_aa: CASSLATGIYGYTF; cdr3_nt: TGTGCCAGCAGCTTAGCGACTGGGATCTATGGCTACACCTTC
cdr3_length: 13; v_call: TRBV30; clone_size: -; j_call: TRBJ1-5; d_call: -; cdr3_aa: CAWEGGRNQPQHF; cdr3_nt: TGTGCCTGGGAGGGGGGGCGCAATCAGCCCCAGCATTTT
cdr3_length: 14; v_call: TRBV7-9; clone_size: -; j_call: TRBJ1-1; d_call: -; cdr3_aa: CASSSRAWGTEAFF; cdr3_nt: TGTGCCAGCAGCTCCCGGGCCTGGGGCACTGAAGCTTTCTTT
cdr3_length: 16; v_call: TRBV7-8; clone_size: once; j_call: TRBJ1-2; d_call: -; cdr3_aa: CASSRGPTPPLDGYTF; cdr3_nt: TGTGCCAGCAGCAGAGGACCCACCCCCCCACTGGATGGTTACACCTTC
cdr3_length: 14; v_call: TRBV29-1; clone_size: once; j_call: TRBJ2-1; d_call: -; cdr3_aa: CSVRWGGGGNEQFF; cdr3_nt: TGCAGCGTCCGCTGGGGGGGCGGAGGCAATGAGCAGTTCTTC
cdr3_length: 16; v_call: TRBV6-5; clone_size: -; j_call: TRBJ2-3; d_call: TRBD1; cdr3_aa: CASSYSPQGAGDTQYF; cdr3_nt: TGTGCCAGCAGTTACTCGCCGCAGGGGGCTGGAGATACGCAGTATTTT
cdr3_length: 12; v_call: TRBV3-1/TRBV3-2; clone_size: -; j_call: TRBJ1-2; d_call: -; cdr3_aa: CASSQDTTVHTF; cdr3_nt: TGTGCCAGCAGCCAAGATACGACGGTCCACACCTTC
cdr3_length: 13; v_call: TRBV5-1; clone_size: -; j_call: TRBJ2-2; d_call: -; cdr3_aa: CASSVGITGELFF; cdr3_nt: TGCGCCAGCAGCGTTGGGATCACCGGGGAGCTGTTTTTT
cdr3_length: 14; v_call: TRBV10-3; clone_size: -; j_call: TRBJ2-7; d_call: TRBD1; cdr3_aa: CAISAPGQGYEQYF; cdr3_nt: TGTGCCATCAGTGCCCCGGGACAGGGCTACGAGCAGTACTTC
cdr3_length: 14; v_call: TRBV11-2; clone_size: -; j_call: TRBJ2-7; d_call: TRBD1; cdr3_aa: CASSFGTGIYEQYF; cdr3_nt: TGTGCCAGCAGCTTTGGGACAGGGATCTACGAGCAGTACTTC
cdr3_length: 17; v_call: TRBV11-3; clone_size: few; j_call: TRBJ2-1; d_call: -; cdr3_aa: CASSFEGGHSSYNEQFF; cdr3_nt: TGTGCCAGCAGCTTTGAGGGGGGTCACTCCTCCTACAATGAGCAGTTCTTC
cdr3_length: 13; v_call: TRBV7-2; clone_size: -; j_call: TRBJ2-1; d_call: -; cdr3_aa: CASSLAWGDEQFF; cdr3_nt: TGTGCCAGCAGCTTAGCGTGGGGAGATGAGCAGTTCTTC
cdr3_length: 16; v_call: TRBV11-1; clone_size: few; j_call: TRBJ2-4; d_call: -; cdr3_aa: CASSLVRRGAKNIQYF; cdr3_nt: TGTGCCAGCAGCTTAGTTCGTAGGGGGGCCAAAAACATTCAGTACTTC
cdr3_length: 12; v_call: TRBV7-2; clone_size: -; j_call: TRBJ1-2; d_call: -; cdr3_aa: CASSFYNDGYTF; cdr3_nt: TGTGCCAGCAGCTTCTATAACGATGGCTACACCTTC
cdr3_length: 14; v_call: TRBV6-2/TRBV6-3; clone_size: -; j_call: TRBJ2-7; d_call: -; cdr3_aa: CASSYKGVLYEQYF; cdr3_nt: TGTGCCAGCAGTTACAAGGGGGTCCTCTACGAGCAGTACTTC
cdr3_length: 16; v_call: TRBV5-6; clone_size: -; j_call: TRBJ1-5; d_call: -; cdr3_aa: CASSFFGGHSNQPQHF; cdr3_nt: TGTGCCAGCAGCTTCTTCGGGGGGCATAGCAATCAGCCCCAGCATTTT
cdr3_length: 14; v_call: TRBV14; clone_size: -; j_call: TRBJ1-1; d_call: -; cdr3_aa: CASSQDLGSAEAFF; cdr3_nt: TGTGCCAGCAGCCAAGATTTAGGGAGCGCTGAAGCTTTCTTT
cdr3_length: 15; v_call: TRBV9; clone_size: -; j_call: TRBJ2-1; d_call: -; cdr3_aa: CASSVEGWVGIEQFF; cdr3_nt: TGTGCCAGCAGCGTAGAGGGTTGGGTAGGAATTGAGCAGTTCTTC
cdr3_length: 11; v_call: TRBV19; clone_size: few; j_call: TRBJ2-2; d_call: -; cdr3_aa: CASRFSGELFF; cdr3_nt: TGTGCCAGTAGGTTCTCCGGGGAGCTGTTTTTT
cdr3_length: 14; v_call: TRBV7-9; clone_size: few; j_call: TRBJ2-1; d_call: -; cdr3_aa: CASSLAQGTNEQFF; cdr3_nt: TGTGCCAGCAGCTTAGCGCAGGGGACCAATGAGCAGTTCTTC
cdr3_length: 17; v_call: TRBV12-2; clone_size: -; j_call: TRBJ2-3; d_call: -; cdr3_aa: CASRFPVEEPSTDTQYF; cdr3_nt: TGTGCAAGTCGCTTCCCGGTGGAGGAGCCGAGCACAGATACGCAGTATTTT
cdr3_length: 17; v_call: TRBV2; clone_size: once; j_call: TRBJ1-5; d_call: -; cdr3_aa: CASSYQGWQGHNQPQHF; cdr3_nt: TGTGCCAGCAGTTATCAGGGGTGGCAGGGGCACAATCAGCCCCAGCATTTT
cdr3_length: 13; v_call: TRBV19; clone_size: -; j_call: TRBJ1-5; d_call: -; cdr3_aa: CASSSDSAGSQHF; cdr3_nt: TGTGCCAGTAGTAGTGACAGCGCGGGGTCCCAGCATTTT
cdr3_length: 17; v_call: TRBV7-2; clone_size: -; j_call: TRBJ2-5; d_call: -; cdr3_aa: CASSLVFSSSGQETQYF; cdr3_nt: TGTGCCAGCAGCTTAGTGTTTTCTAGTTCGGGCCAAGAGACCCAGTACTTC
cdr3_length: 13; v_call: TRBV9; clone_size: -; j_call: TRBJ1-2; d_call: -; cdr3_aa: CASSRREGYGYTF; cdr3_nt: TGTGCCAGCAGCAGGAGGGAGGGGTATGGCTACACCTTC
cdr3_length: 13; v_call: TRBV6-5; clone_size: -; j_call: TRBJ1-1; d_call: -; cdr3_aa: CASSGYMNTEAFF; cdr3_nt: TGTGCCAGCTCAGGGTACATGAACACTGAAGCTTTCTTT
cdr3_length: 14; v_call: TRBV9; clone_size: -; j_call: TRBJ1-2; d_call: -; cdr3_aa: CASSVAEGSYGYTF; cdr3_nt: TGTGCCAGCAGCGTAGCTGAGGGGAGTTATGGCTACACCTTC
cdr3_length: 16; v_call: TRBV11-3; clone_size: -; j_call: TRBJ2-1; d_call: TRBD1; cdr3_aa: CASSLDLRTGTDEQFF; cdr3_nt: TGTGCCAGCAGCTTAGACTTGAGGACAGGGACGGATGAGCAGTTCTTC
cdr3_length: 13; v_call: TRBV7-9; clone_size: -; j_call: TRBJ1-2; d_call: TRBD1; cdr3_aa: CASSLVPTQGYTF; cdr3_nt: TGTGCCAGCAGCTTAGTCCCCACACAGGGGTACACCTTC
cdr3_length: 14; v_call: TRBV2; clone_size: -; j_call: TRBJ2-3; d_call: -; cdr3_aa: CASSYDIPPDTQYF; cdr3_nt: TGTGCCAGCAGCTACGACATCCCCCCGGATACGCAGTATTTT
cdr3_length: 16; v_call: TRBV24-1; clone_size: -; j_call: TRBJ1-4; d_call: -; cdr3_aa: CATSDFRGSTNEKLFF; cdr3_nt: TGTGCCACCAGTGATTTCAGGGGTTCAACTAATGAAAAACTGTTTTTT
cdr3_length: 15; v_call: TRBV4-1; clone_size: -; j_call: TRBJ2-7; d_call: TRBD2; cdr3_aa: CASSQGLAGGYEQYF; cdr3_nt: TGCGCCAGCAGTCAAGGACTAGCGGGGGGCTACGAGCAGTACTTC
cdr3_length: 14; v_call: TRBV19; clone_size: -; j_call: TRBJ1-2; d_call: -; cdr3_aa: CASIGGSGDYGYTF; cdr3_nt: TGTGCCAGTATTGGTGGTTCAGGGGACTATGGCTACACCTTC
cdr3_length: 14; v_call: TRBV7-8; clone_size: few; j_call: TRBJ2-2; d_call: -; cdr3_aa: CASSYPRYTGELFF; cdr3_nt: TGTGCCAGCAGTTACCCACGTTACACCGGGGAGCTGTTTTTT
cdr3_length: 16; v_call: TRBV3-1/TRBV3-2; clone_size: -; j_call: TRBJ2-2; d_call: TRBD1; cdr3_aa: CASSGGDRGPTGELFF; cdr3_nt: TGTGCCAGCAGCGGAGGGGACAGGGGACCCACCGGGGAGCTGTTTTTT
cdr3_length: 11; v_call: TRBV7-2; clone_size: -; j_call: TRBJ1-2; d_call: -; cdr3_aa: CASSLGIGYTF; cdr3_nt: TGTGCCAGCAGCTTAGGGATAGGCTACACCTTC
cdr3_length: 13; v_call: TRBV6-5; clone_size: -; j_call: TRBJ1-6; d_call: -; cdr3_aa: CASSYWTASPLHF; cdr3_nt: TGTGCCAGCAGTTACTGGACGGCGAGCCCCCTCCACTTT
cdr3_length: 14; v_call: TRBV6-5; clone_size: -; j_call: TRBJ2-5; d_call: -; cdr3_aa: CASSRGWGMETQYF; cdr3_nt: TGTGCCAGCAGTCGGGGGTGGGGGATGGAGACCCAGTACTTC
cdr3_length: 15; v_call: TRBV5-1; clone_size: -; j_call: TRBJ1-1; d_call: TRBD1; cdr3_aa: CASSPTGGEVTEAFF; cdr3_nt: TGCGCCAGCAGCCCTACAGGGGGCGAGGTCACTGAAGCTTTCTTT
cdr3_length: 16; v_call: TRBV4-3; clone_size: once; j_call: TRBJ1-1; d_call: -; cdr3_aa: CASSPPGTALNTEAFF; cdr3_nt: TGCGCCAGCAGCCCCCCCGGGACGGCCCTGAACACTGAAGCTTTCTTT
cdr3_length: 15; v_call: TRBV6-4; clone_size: -; j_call: TRBJ1-5; d_call: -; cdr3_aa: CASVGPFRGNQPQHF; cdr3_nt: TGTGCCAGCGTAGGGCCCTTCCGGGGCAATCAGCCCCAGCATTTT
cdr3_length: 16; v_call: TRBV3-1/TRBV3-2; clone_size: once; j_call: TRBJ2-7; d_call: TRBD1; cdr3_aa: CASSQDPGTGAAEQYF; cdr3_nt: TGTGCCAGCAGCCAAGATCCCGGGACAGGGGCGGCCGAGCAGTACTTC
cdr3_length: 13; v_call: TRBV27; clone_size: few; j_call: TRBJ2-7; d_call: TRBD1; cdr3_aa: CASRGQGAYEQYF; cdr3_nt: TGTGCCAGCAGGGGGCAGGGGGCCTACGAGCAGTACTTC
cdr3_length: 17; v_call: TRBV5-5; clone_size: -; j_call: TRBJ2-1; d_call: -; cdr3_aa: CASSFWFAEGSYNEQFF; cdr3_nt: TGTGCCAGCAGCTTTTGGTTCGCGGAGGGTTCCTACAATGAGCAGTTCTTC